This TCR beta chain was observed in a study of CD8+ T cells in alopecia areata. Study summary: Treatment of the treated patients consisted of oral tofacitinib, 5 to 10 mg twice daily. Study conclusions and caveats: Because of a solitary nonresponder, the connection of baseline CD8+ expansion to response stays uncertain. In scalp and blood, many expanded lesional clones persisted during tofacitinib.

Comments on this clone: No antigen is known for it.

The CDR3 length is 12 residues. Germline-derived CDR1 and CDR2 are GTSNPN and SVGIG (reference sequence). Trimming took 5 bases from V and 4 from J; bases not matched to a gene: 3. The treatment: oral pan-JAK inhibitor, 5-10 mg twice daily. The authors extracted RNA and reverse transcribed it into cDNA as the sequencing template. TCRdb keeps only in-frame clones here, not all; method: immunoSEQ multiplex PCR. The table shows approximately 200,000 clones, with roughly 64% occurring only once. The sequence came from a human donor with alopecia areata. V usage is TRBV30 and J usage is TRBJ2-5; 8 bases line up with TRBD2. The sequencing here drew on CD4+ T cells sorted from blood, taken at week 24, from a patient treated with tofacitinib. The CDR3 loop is CAWGRGGETQYF. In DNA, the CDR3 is TGTGCCTGGGGTCGGGGGGGAGAGACCCAGTACTTC.